This is a list of T cell receptor beta chains from one sample in a study of response to subunit inactivated influenza vaccine. TCRdb analysed the RT-PCR reads with MiXCR anew, one entry per CDR3 protein. The table records under 200,000 distinct CDR3 sequences, roughly 10% of them present only once. The sequenced sample was CD8+ T cells sorted from PBMCs, obtained 23 to 25 months after vaccination. The receptors derive from a man between 50 and 70 years old who received an inactivated influenza vaccine. The CDR3 runs from the conserved cysteine through the conserved F or W. D genes are given only for firm matches. The size entry is marked missing in some rows and otherwise reads once, few, many or a size class.

many	.	TRBV7-9	TRBJ2-1	CASSSTSYNEQFF	TGTGCCAGCAGCTCAACCTCCTACAATGAGCAGTTCTTC
few	TRBD1	TRBV4-1	TRBJ2-2	CASSQEGGEGELFF	TGCGCCAGCAGCCAAGAAGGGGGCGAAGGGGAGCTGTTTTTT
many	.	TRBV20-1	TRBJ2-7	CSAPWASEQYF	TGCAGTGCCCCTTGGGCGTCAGAGCAGTACTTC
.	.	TRBV27	TRBJ2-1	CASSPTLRGGQFF	TGTGCCAGCAGCCCTACCCTAAGGGGCGGGCAGTTCTTC
few	.	TRBV4-1	TRBJ1-1	CASSQSTGWGNTEAFF	TGCGCCAGCAGCCAATCTACAGGGTGGGGGAACACTGAAGCTTTCTTT
many	.	TRBV29-1	TRBJ2-7	CSVASSYEQYF	TGCAGCGTTGCATCCAGCTACGAGCAGTACTTC
.	.	TRBV28	TRBJ1-1	CASSFPGSGTEAFF	TGTGCCAGCAGTTTCCCAGGGAGTGGCACTGAAGCTTTCTTT
many	TRBD2	TRBV5-1	TRBJ2-1	CASRVAGGHNEQFF	TGCGCCAGCAGAGTAGCGGGAGGTCACAATGAGCAGTTCTTC
.	.	TRBV4-3	TRBJ1-1	CASSQDPPGSTEAFF	TGCGCCAGCAGCCAAGATCCCCCAGGGTCCACTGAAGCTTTCTTT
.	.	TRBV4-3	TRBJ1-1	CASSPLIAGGISEAFF	TGCGCCAGCAGCCCCCTCATCGCGGGGGGTATATCTGAAGCTTTCTTT
many	TRBD1	TRBV20-1	TRBJ1-2	CSASDRDYGYTF	TGCAGTGCTAGCGACAGGGACTATGGCTACACCTTC